The next 18 T cell receptor beta chains were all read from a single sample in a study of tumor-infiltrating lymphocytes in primary liver carcinoma. The authors made TCR beta cDNA from around 500 ng total RNA with a constant-region primer. What produced the TCR beta libraries was three nested multiplex PCR rounds using slightly modified ARM-PCR. PCR rounds one and two used TRBV1-TRBV30 forward primers with a C-beta reverse primer for approximately 11 cycles each. MiXCR was run by TCRdb on the multiplex PCR reads, yielding one entry per CDR3 protein. The sample carries more than 100,000 distinct CDR3 sequences, around two thirds recorded once. Unsorted bulk tissue (about 19-33 mg) underwent RNA and DNA co-extraction. Sequences were obtained from liver tumor tissue from sampling region 1. Stated subset: tumor region T1, superior pole. These TCRs come from a woman aged 60-75 years with primary liver carcinoma and hepatitis B virus infection.

For this clonotype: A much bigger clone sits one base away, suggesting this may be a read error. The V and J genes are TRBV5-6 and TRBJ1-2; D is ambiguous. The germline V gene has CDR1 SGHDT and CDR2 YYEEEE. Deletions cut 6 bases from V and 4 bases from J, with 16 bases between. The length of the CDR3 is 14 residues. This CDR3 is CASTLTVLGYGYTF. The CDR3, as DNA: TGTGCCAGCACCCTTACAGTGCTCGGCTATGGCTACACCTTC.

This rearrangement joins TRBV28 to TRBJ1-1; D remains unclear. CDR3 length: 14 amino acids. CDR1 is MDHEN, CDR2 SYDVKM, per germline. The ends were cut back, 4 bases at V and 8 bases at J, with 17 bases in the middle. CDR3 nucleotides: TGTGCCAGCAGTTACTTGGACGGGTTGGGGGAAGCTTTCTTT. It encodes CASSYLDGLGEAFF.

The V and J genes are TRBV11-2 and TRBJ2-7; TRBD2 aligns across 11 bases. The CDR3 spans 14 residues. Trimming removed 7 bases from V and 7 bases from J; junction bases left unmatched: 9. Per the germline V gene, CDR1 is SGHAT and CDR2 is FQNNGV. The CDR3 region has the DNA TGTGCCAGCATCAGGCTAGCGGGGGGTTCGGAGCAGTACTTC. Translated, it gives CASIRLAGGSEQYF.

With respect to this clonotype: Possible read error: a much larger clone is one base away. The V call is TRBV10-3, the J call TRBJ2-3, with a possible D match to TRBD1 (5 bases). This CDR3 comprises 14 residues. The germline CDR1 and CDR2 sequences are ENHRY and SYGVKD. The CDR3 reads CAITPDKSTDMQYF. DNA of the CDR3: TGTGCCATCACCCCGGACAAAAGCACAGATATGCAGTATTTT.

This clonotype has at least ten counts. The chain employs TRBV6-5 and TRBJ1-2, with D possibly TRBD1 on 5 matching bases. This CDR3 comprises 16 residues. Germline CDR1 MNHEY, CDR2 SVGAGI. With 0 bases removed from V and 4 bases from J, the gap between germline ends came to 15 bases. This CDR3 reads CASSYSDTSRGYGYTF. For the CDR3, the DNA is TGTGCCAGCAGTTACTCGGACACTTCTAGAGGCTATGGCTACACCTTC.

Many counts were recorded for this clonotype. The chain joins TRBV29-1 to TRBJ1-5; D is unresolved. V was pared by 4 bases and J by 0 bases, with 7 bases between. Germline loops: CDR1 SQVTM, CDR2 ANQGSEA. This CDR3 has 13 amino acids. The CDR3 spells CSVVVNSNQPQHF. CDR3 DNA sequence: TGCAGCGTTGTGGTTAATAGCAATCAGCCCCAGCATTTT.

A remark on this clonotype: The junction shows a germline mismatch at one end, possibly a read error. The rearrangement uses TRBV12-3 or TRBV12-4 and TRBJ1-5; TRBD1 might be the D (5 bases). The CDR3 sequence is 16 residues long. The CDR3 is CASTLTGVGGNQPQHF. CDR3 nucleotides: TGTGCCAGCACTTTGACGGGGGTGGGAGGGAATCAGCCCCAGCATTTC.

The chain links TRBV14 to TRBJ2-1; 7 bases are a match to TRBD2. The ends lost 4 bases at V and 3 bases at J; junction bases unmatched: 9. CDR1 is SGHDN and CDR2 is FVKESK in the germline V gene. The CDR3 spans 16 residues. CDR3 bases: TGTGCCAGCAGCCCACGTGGCGGGAGCGGCTACAATGAGCAGTTCTTC. It codes for CASSPRGGSGYNEQFF. The variable domain in full, with the rest retrieved from reference TRBV14 and TRBJ2-1, is EAGVTQFPSHSVIEKGQTVTLRCDPISGHDNLYWYRRVMGKEIKFLLHFVKESKQDESGMPNNRFLAERTGGTYSTLKVQPAELEDSGVYFCASSPRGGSGYNEQFFGPGTRLTVL.

By sample fraction, this clonotype is medium-sized (0.01 to 0.1%). The chain combines TRBV11-2 with TRBJ2-4; D gene ambiguous. There are 14 residues in the CDR3. Between the trimmed V and J ends, which lost 1 base and 4 bases, there was a span of 8 bases. Germline V lookup: CDR1 SGHAT, CDR2 FQNNGV. CDR3 DNA: TGTGCCAGCAGCTTAGCGACAAGTAAAAACATTCAGTACTTC. Residues: CASSLATSKNIQYF.

This clonotype was found once. A junction end diverges from the germline sequence, so it may reflect a read error. This chain uses TRBV12-3 or TRBV12-4 with TRBJ2-7; 8 nucleotides agree with TRBD2. The CDR3 has 14 residues. CDR3 nucleotide sequence: TGTGCCAGCAGTTTGTCAGCGGGAGTCTACGAGCTGTACTTC. This codes for CASSLSAGVYELYF.

This clonotype has a count of ten or more. V usage is TRBV5-6 and J usage is TRBJ2-5, with D maybe TRBD2 (5 bases). Germline V CDR1 and CDR2: SGHDT, YYEEEE. Trimming took off 0 bases at V and 5 bases at J, with 8 bases between the two ends. CDR3 length: 13 residues. CDR3 sequence: CASSLAGGETQYF. The CDR3 nucleotides read TGTGCCAGCAGCTTGGCTGGCGGGGAGACCCAGTACTTC.

At least ten counts were recorded for this clonotype. The CDR3 reads CASSYDRGSYGYTF. The DNA of the CDR3 is TGTGCCAGCAGCTACGACAGGGGGAGTTATGGCTACACCTTC. The V gene is TRBV13, the J gene TRBJ1-2, with TRBD1 matching 9 bases. This CDR3 is built from 14 residues. J gave up 5 bases and V 4 bases, and 5 bases lay outside the gene matches. Germline V gene data show CDR1 as PRHDT and CDR2 as FYEKMQ (reference sequence).

The J gene is TRBJ1-4, the V gene TRBV10-3; D may be TRBD1 (5 bases). Germline CDR1 reads ENHRY; CDR2 reads SYGVKD. V lost 6 bases to trimming and J lost 5 bases, with 19 bases between them. This CDR3 comprises 16 residues. The chain's CDR3 is CAIRSRDGGDNEKLFF. CDR3 DNA sequence: TGTGCCATCAGATCCCGGGACGGAGGAGACAATGAAAAACTGTTTTTT.

In DNA form, the CDR3 reads TGCGCCAGCAGCCTAGGACCCTCTCAAGAGACCCAGTACTTC. Translation gives CASSLGPSQETQYF. This rearrangement joins TRBV5-1 to TRBJ2-5; D is unclear. V was pared by 4 bases and J by 2 bases, with 12 bases between. The CDR3 totals 14 residues. Germline V lookup: CDR1 SGHRS, CDR2 YFSETQ.

The sample holds many counts of this clonotype. The chain carries TRBV6-2 or TRBV6-3 and TRBJ2-3; TRBD2 matches 10 bases. Germline V gives CDR1 MNHEY, CDR2 SVGEGT. This CDR3 has 19 amino acids. V was pared by 6 bases and J by 2 bases, with 17 bases of the junction left unmatched. The CDR3: CASRGLAHGPRPPTDTQYF. The CDR3 DNA reads TGTGCCAGCAGGGGACTAGCGCACGGGCCCCGACCCCCCACAGATACGCAGTATTTT.

This chain joins TRBV12-3 or TRBV12-4 and TRBJ2-1, with 8 bases identical to TRBD1. This CDR3 is 15 amino acids long. V lost 7 bases and J lost 9; bases outside the gene matches: 14. CDR3 coding DNA: TGTGCCAGCAAGGCTTACGGACAGGGTCTAGGTGAGCAGTTCTTC. Protein: CASKAYGQGLGEQFF.

The rearrangement links TRBV6-5 to TRBJ2-5; 8 bases map to TRBD2. The germline V gene has CDR1 MNHEY and CDR2 SVGAGI. V was clipped by 8 bases and J by 4 bases; unmatched bases: 15. The CDR3 is 16 residues long. The CDR3 DNA sequence: TGTGCCAGCTGTCTCGGACTAGCAGGAGTCTCAGAGACCCAGTACTTC. Translation: CASCLGLAGVSETQYF.

This clonotype was counted many times. The chain couples TRBV29-1 to TRBJ2-7; TRBD1 aligns across 7 bases. The CDR3 is made up of 12 amino acids. Germline lookup yields CDR1 SQVTM and CDR2 ANQGSEA. Losses at the gene ends were 4 bases for V and 5 bases for J; bases not matched to a gene: 5. The CDR3 region has the DNA TGCAGCGTTGGAGGGGGCGGAAACGAGCAGTACTTC. Protein: CSVGGGGNEQYF.